This entry features one T cell receptor beta chain sequence. This sample was included in a study of shared clonotypes between healthy human individuals. The V gene's germline CDR1 is SGDLS and CDR2 YYNGEE. This CDR3 is 15 amino acids long. V lost 1 base, J lost 2 bases, and 10 bases lay in between. Measured with immunoSEQ multiplex PCR; TCRdb has only the in-frame clones, and not every one. This sample has 450,000 to 600,000 clones, with roughly 85% found just once. The specimen sequenced was PBMCs. The chain joins TRBV9 to TRBJ1-3; a possible D gene is TRBD1 (5 bases). The clonotype was recovered from a woman aged 40 to 49 in good health. Some clones in this sample may be carry-over from other donors' samples. CDR3 sequence: CASSVSGQTGNTIYF. As DNA, the CDR3 is TGTGCCAGCAGCGTATCCGGACAAACTGGAAACACCATATATTTT.